The 21 T cell receptor beta chains below were found in one sample sequenced in a study of spatial heterogeneity in lung cancer. One entry per CDR3 protein results from TCRdb running MiXCR on the 5' RACE reads. The sample has roughly 34,000 distinct CDR3 sequences; roughly 8% are singletons. Indicated time point: blood at routine non-recurrence follow-up after resection. The sequenced sample was PBMCs, obtained at follow-up. The source of these receptors is a male donor with early-stage non-small cell lung cancer.

This clonotype was picked up many times. The CDR3: CASSTGQGRADTQYF. CDR3 nucleotides: TGCGCCAGCAGCACCGGACAGGGGAGGGCAGATACGCAGTATTTT. V and J are TRBV5-1 and TRBJ2-3; 9 positions match TRBD1. Germline V lookup: CDR1 SGHRS, CDR2 YFSETQ. Trimming removed 4 bases from V and 4 bases from J; junction bases left unmatched: 7. The CDR3 covers 15 residues.

This chain links TRBV20-1 with TRBJ2-7, with 7 bases identical to TRBD2. The germline CDR1 and CDR2 sequences are DFQATT and SNEGSKA (reference sequence). V trimming: 8 bases; J trimming: 3 bases; junction bases outside the gene matches: 10. There are 13 residues in the CDR3. The CDR3 DNA reads as TGCAGTCCTGGCGGGGGTCGAAACTACGAGCAGTACTTC. Translated: CSPGGGRNYEQYF.

This clonotype was seen many times. The rearrangement joins TRBV30 to TRBJ2-3; D is ambiguous. V lost 0 bases, J lost 4 bases, and 8 bases lay in between. The germline V gene has CDR1 GTSNPN and CDR2 SVGIG (reference sequence). The CDR3 is made up of 13 amino acids. The CDR3 nucleotides read TGTGCCTGGAGTGTGATAGCTCCAGATACGCAGTATTTT. Protein sequence: CAWSVIAPDTQYF.

In this sample, this clonotype turned up many times. The chain has TRBV7-9 and TRBJ2-2, with TRBD1 matching over 9 bases. Germline V gives CDR1 SEHNR, CDR2 FQNEAQ (reference sequence). The CDR3 spans 16 residues. V lost 6 bases, J lost 4 bases, and 9 bases stayed unmatched. This CDR3 is CASRLGTGPRTGELFF. CDR3 bases: TGTGCCAGCAGGCTTGGGACAGGGCCTCGCACCGGGGAGCTGTTTTTT. Variable domain in full (rest from reference TRBV7-9 and TRBJ2-2): DTGVSQNPRHKITKRGQNVTFRCDPISEHNRLYWYRQTLGQGPEFLTYFQNEAQLEKSRLLSDRFSAERPKGSFSTLEIQRTEQGDSAMYLCASRLGTGPRTGELFFGEGSRLTVL.

This clonotype occurred many times. CDR3 sequence reads: CASSLGPGTDPYEQYF. The DNA of the CDR3 is TGTGCCAGCAGCTTAGGCCCGGGGACAGACCCCTACGAGCAGTACTTC. The chain recombines TRBV7-9 with TRBJ2-7; 7 bases are shared with TRBD1. CDR1 is SEHNR and CDR2 is FQNEAQ in the germline V gene (reference sequence). There are 16 residues in the CDR3. Trimming cost V 1 base and J 2 bases; bases outside gene matches: 8.

This clonotype appeared many times. The genes are TRBV7-9 and TRBJ2-1; TRBD2 matches at 9 bases. The V gene's germline CDR1 is SEHNR and CDR2 FQNEAQ (reference sequence). There are 15 residues in the CDR3. With V trimmed by 1 base and J by 2 bases, 0 bases remained unmatched. The CDR3, as DNA: TGTGCCAGCAGCTTAGGCGGGGGGGCCTACAATGAGCAGTTCTTC. Translating gives CASSLGGGAYNEQFF.

The J gene is TRBJ2-5, the V gene TRBV7-6; unclear D gene. Trimming cost V 7 bases and J 2 bases, with 20 bases left between them. Germline CDR1 reads SGHVS; CDR2 reads FNYEAQ. The CDR3 covers 16 residues. This CDR3 is CASTLFSVSSQETQYF. CDR3 DNA: TGTGCCAGCACCCTATTTAGTGTGTCGTCTCAAGAGACCCAGTACTTC. The entire variable domain, with the rest obtained from reference TRBV7-6 and TRBJ2-5, is as follows: GAGVSQSPRYKVTKRGQDVALRCDPISGHVSLYWYRQALGQGPEFLTYFNYEAQQDKSGLPNDRFSAERPEGSISTLTIQRTEQRDSAMYRCASTLFSVSSQETQYFGPGTRLLVL.

In this sample, this clonotype turned up many times. This chain joins TRBV5-6 and TRBJ1-1; maybe TRBD1 (5 bases). The CDR3 covers 12 residues. Germline loops: CDR1 SGHDT, CDR2 YYEEEE. V gave up 6 bases and J gave up 5 bases, with 11 bases separating them. The CDR3 nucleotides are TGTGCCAGCAATTTACCAGGGACTGAAGCTTTCTTT. Its protein is CASNLPGTEAFF.

The V and J genes are TRBV19 and TRBJ2-1, with TRBD2 as a possible D gene (7 bases). The V end was cut by 9 bases, the J end by 10 bases, with 25 bases between. Germline CDR1 LNHDA, CDR2 SQIVND (reference sequence). The CDR3 is made up of 15 amino acids. The CDR3 DNA reads as TGTGCCAGCCAGCCAAAGGGGGGGGCGCCAGGGGAGCAGTTCTTC. This sequence encodes CASQPKGGAPGEQFF.

The rearrangement uses TRBV20-1 and TRBJ2-1, with 7 nucleotides matching TRBD1. CDR3 size: 15 residues. V lost 5 bases, J lost 6 bases, and 13 bases stayed unmatched. Germline CDR1 is DFQATT and CDR2 is SNEGSKA (reference sequence). The CDR3 is CSAVQRRGLGNEQFF. The CDR3 DNA sequence: TGCAGTGCTGTCCAACGCAGGGGGTTAGGCAATGAGCAGTTCTTC.

This clonotype was counted at least ten times. This chain links TRBV3-1 with TRBJ2-3, with D perhaps matching TRBD1 (5 bases). The germline gives CDR1 LGHDT, CDR2 YNNKEL (reference sequence). Trimming cost V 1 base and J 0 bases, with 17 bases left between them. CDR3 size: 18 residues. Written as DNA, the CDR3 is TGTGCCAGCAGCCAAGGGCCAGCCAGGGCAAGGAGCACAGATACGCAGTATTTT. Translation: CASSQGPARARSTDTQYF.

This clonotype has a count of ten or more. This chain joins TRBV30 and TRBJ1-4; maybe TRBD1 (5 bases). The germline V and J ends were trimmed by 2 bases and 10 bases, with 14 bases remaining between them. The germline V gene encodes CDR1 GTSNPN and CDR2 SVGIG (reference sequence). This CDR3 is built from 13 residues. CDR3 nucleotide sequence: TGTGCCTGGAGTTCAGGGAGCGAGGGAAAACTGTTTTTT. It specifies CAWSSGSEGKLFF.

This clonotype was detected ten times or more. V usage is TRBV19 and J usage is TRBJ1-2; TRBD1 is a possible D gene (6 bases). The germline V and J ends were trimmed by 0 bases and 4 bases, with 18 bases remaining between them. The CDR3 consists of 17 residues. Germline CDR1 LNHDA, CDR2 SQIVND (reference sequence). This chain's CDR3 is CASSIDSTAGARYGYTF. Written as DNA, the CDR3 is TGTGCCAGTAGTATAGACTCCACCGCGGGGGCTCGCTATGGCTACACCTTC.

This clonotype came up a few times. This rearrangement joins TRBV5-4 to TRBJ2-1; D is undetermined. Trimming removed 0 bases from V and 2 bases from J, with 12 bases in between. This CDR3 region has 16 residues. Germline loops: CDR1 SGHNT, CDR2 YYREEE (reference sequence). The CDR3 bases are TGTGCCAGCAGCTTGGAGGGTTTATTCCCCTACAATGAGCAGTTCTTC. The encoded protein is CASSLEGLFPYNEQFF.

CDR3 nucleotides: TGTGCCAGTAGTATAGTGGCAGGGGGGGATCAGCCCCAGCATTTT. Its protein is CASSIVAGGDQPQHF. The chain employs TRBV19 and TRBJ1-5; 7 nucleotides agree with TRBD1. The CDR3 sequence is 15 residues long. V shed 1 base and J 5 bases; nucleotides not matched to a gene: 5. Germline V gene data show CDR1 as LNHDA and CDR2 as SQIVND (reference sequence).

In its sample, this clonotype was seen many times. The chain couples TRBV2 to TRBJ1-5, with TRBD1 as a possible D gene (5 bases). V gave up 8 bases and J gave up 4 bases, with 18 bases separating them. Germline V lookup: CDR1 SNHLY, CDR2 FYNNEI. The CDR3 totals 15 residues. This CDR3 reads CASRGRGAENQPQHF. CDR3 DNA: TGTGCCAGCCGGGGAAGGGGCGCGGAGAATCAGCCCCAGCATTTT.

This clonotype was counted between two and nine times. V usage is TRBV19 and J usage is TRBJ1-5; D is unclear. From germline, CDR1 is LNHDA and CDR2 SQIVND (reference sequence). V lost 6 bases, J lost 0 bases, and 9 bases lay in between. This CDR3 region has 14 residues. Here the CDR3 DNA reads TGTGCCAGTAGCTACTTGGATAGCAATCAGCCCCAGCATTTT. Translation: CASSYLDSNQPQHF.

The sample holds many counts of this clonotype. The chain is built from TRBV30 and TRBJ2-7, with 8 nucleotides matching TRBD2. Germline lookup yields CDR1 GTSNPN and CDR2 SVGIG (reference sequence). The CDR3 spans 13 residues. Trimming cost V 3 bases and J 6 bases; bases outside gene matches: 7. CDR3 coding DNA: TGTGCCTGGAGCCGGGGGGGCCTCGGCGAGCAGTACTTC. Amino acids: CAWSRGGLGEQYF.

This clonotype has only one observation. The chain uses TRBV9 and TRBJ2-2; TRBD2 agrees at 10 bases. In germline, CDR1 is SGDLS, CDR2 YYNGEE. The CDR3 sequence is 18 residues long. V shed 0 bases and J 6 bases; nucleotides not matched to a gene: 11. In nucleotides, the CDR3 is TGTGCCAGCAGCGTAGATGCCGGAGCGGGAGGGCGTGCCGGGGAGCTGTTTTTT. Its translation is CASSVDAGAGGRAGELFF.

This clonotype showed up many times. The chain combines TRBV7-2 with TRBJ2-3; D ambiguous. The CDR3 contains 16 residues. Germline lookup yields CDR1 SGHTA and CDR2 FQGNSA. V was trimmed by 2 bases and J by 0 bases, leaving 12 bases between them. CDR3 residues: CASSLRAKFSTDTQYF. CDR3 DNA: TGTGCCAGCAGCTTAAGGGCTAAATTTAGCACAGATACGCAGTATTTT.

Judged by abundance, this clonotype is medium-sized. The V and J genes are TRBV18 and TRBJ2-7; D remains ambiguous. The germline V gene has CDR1 KGHSH and CDR2 LQKENI. The CDR3 runs 17 residues. V was shortened by 2 bases and J by 0 bases, with 17 bases between the two germline ends. The CDR3 DNA reads TGTGCCAGCTCACCAGGGTCCTGGAGCTCTAGCTCCTACGAGCAGTACTTC. Translating it yields CASSPGSWSSSSYEQYF.